This T cell receptor beta chain was retrieved from a study of blood T cell repertoires in COVID-19. Authors' methods: Cell counts per sample came from amplifying reference gene primers. Some clones are missing from TCRdb's copy, which holds only in-frame ones; the method was immunoSEQ multiplex PCR. V, J and clone size reflect that table, while D and trimming were determined from the DNA. The sample has about 200,000 clones, roughly 84% seen once. The sequence came from a woman aged 80 or older with acute or convalescent COVID-19. Sequencing was performed on peripheral blood.

CDR3 sequence reads: CASSQVTRDEKLFF. The CDR3 coding sequence is TGCGCCAGCAGCCAAGTAACCCGGGATGAAAAACTGTTTTTT. The gene calls are TRBV4-3 and TRBJ1-4, with D hard to call. Trimming pared 1 base from V and 6 bases from J, leaving 9 bases between. The germline V gene has CDR1 LGHNA and CDR2 YSLEER. The CDR3 spans 14 residues.